The 2 T cell receptor beta chains below were found in one sample sequenced in a study of cytomegalovirus exposure and HLA in healthy donors. Data came from immunoSEQ multiplex PCR; TCRdb stores just in-frame clones and leaves some out. The repertoire includes some 170,000 clones, roughly nine tenths of them detected once, and over 4% sits in the top ten. Material: PBMCs. These receptors were collected from a man aged 18 to 29 in good health and CMV-seropositive.

V usage is TRBV11-2 and J usage is TRBJ1-4, with D uncertain. Germline lookup yields CDR1 SGHAT and CDR2 FQNNGV. The CDR3 runs 16 residues. V was trimmed by 2 bases and J by 10 bases, leaving 20 bases between them. CDR3: CASSLTTMGGRAKLFF. The DNA for the CDR3 is TGTGCCAGCAGCTTAACGACTATGGGAGGACGGGCAAAACTGTTTTTT.

The chain has TRBV18 and TRBJ2-2; the match to TRBD1 covers 7 bases. Per the germline V gene, CDR1 is KGHSH and CDR2 is LQKENI. The CDR3 covers 16 residues. Trimming cost V 4 bases and J 0 bases; bases outside gene matches: 5. The CDR3 sequence is CASSLQGTTNTGELFF. DNA for the CDR3: TGTGCCAGCTCACTACAGGGGACCACGAACACCGGGGAGCTGTTTTTT.